These T cell receptor beta chains were read from a single sample in a study of blood T cell repertoires in COVID-19. Only in-frame clones appear in the TCRdb table, and some are missing; sequencing was by immunoSEQ multiplex PCR. The repertoire holds about 200,000 clones, 85% to 90% seen once, with 0.78% in the top ten. The sequenced sample consisted of peripheral blood. These receptor sequences come from a woman in her 70s with acute or convalescent COVID-19. The conserved cysteine and the conserved F or W are not part of the CDR3 here.

v_gene: TRBV28
j_gene: TRBJ2-7
CDR3aa: ASSLLGAQGYEQY

v_gene: TRBV18
j_gene: TRBJ1-2
CDR3aa: ASSPVPGQGFLFGYT

v_gene: TRBV7-9
j_gene: TRBJ1-3
CDR3aa: ASSPRDRGTGNTIY

v_gene: TRBV5-1
j_gene: TRBJ2-7
CDR3aa: ASTPGGSSYEQY

v_gene: TRBV27
j_gene: TRBJ1-1
CDR3aa: ASSSSGVGKAF

v_gene: TRBV19
j_gene: TRBJ2-1
CDR3aa: ASSLPQGISNEQF

v_gene: TRBV6-6
j_gene: TRBJ2-3
CDR3aa: ASRTGRKASTDTQY

v_gene: TRBV28
j_gene: TRBJ2-5
CDR3aa: ASRPPGQGRETQY

v_gene: TRBV28
j_gene: TRBJ2-7
CDR3aa: ASRVTGVDEQY

v_gene: TRBV28
j_gene: TRBJ1-1
CDR3aa: ATGDQGAGTEAF

v_gene: TRBV7-2
j_gene: TRBJ1-5
CDR3aa: ASSERQGRQPQH

v_gene: TRBV2
j_gene: TRBJ1-2
CDR3aa: ASIPGGSGGYT

v_gene: TRBV18
j_gene: TRBJ1-3
CDR3aa: ASYTEIGNTIY

v_gene: TRBV5-1
j_gene: TRBJ1-3
CDR3aa: ASSLWTGVGNTIY

v_gene: TRBV7-9
j_gene: TRBJ1-2
CDR3aa: ASSSEVDRDGYT

v_gene: TRBV19
j_gene: TRBJ1-1
CDR3aa: ASTASPSNTEAF

v_gene: TRBV25-1
j_gene: TRBJ1-5
CDR3aa: ASGDIPNQPQH

v_gene: TRBV6-5
j_gene: TRBJ1-2
CDR3aa: ASTLASYGYT

v_gene: TRBV6-2/TRBV6-3
j_gene: TRBJ1-6
CDR3aa: ASSYRDRPRNSPLH

v_gene: TRBV6-4
j_gene: TRBJ2-7
CDR3aa: ASSDSTGEKLGYEQY

v_gene: TRBV29-1
j_gene: TRBJ2-7
CDR3aa: SVIGTRTSGRSSEQY

v_gene: TRBV19
j_gene: TRBJ1-5
CDR3aa: ASTGLGGTGVGNQPQH

v_gene: TRBV19
j_gene: TRBJ1-5
CDR3aa: ASLIGAGQGMNSNQPQH